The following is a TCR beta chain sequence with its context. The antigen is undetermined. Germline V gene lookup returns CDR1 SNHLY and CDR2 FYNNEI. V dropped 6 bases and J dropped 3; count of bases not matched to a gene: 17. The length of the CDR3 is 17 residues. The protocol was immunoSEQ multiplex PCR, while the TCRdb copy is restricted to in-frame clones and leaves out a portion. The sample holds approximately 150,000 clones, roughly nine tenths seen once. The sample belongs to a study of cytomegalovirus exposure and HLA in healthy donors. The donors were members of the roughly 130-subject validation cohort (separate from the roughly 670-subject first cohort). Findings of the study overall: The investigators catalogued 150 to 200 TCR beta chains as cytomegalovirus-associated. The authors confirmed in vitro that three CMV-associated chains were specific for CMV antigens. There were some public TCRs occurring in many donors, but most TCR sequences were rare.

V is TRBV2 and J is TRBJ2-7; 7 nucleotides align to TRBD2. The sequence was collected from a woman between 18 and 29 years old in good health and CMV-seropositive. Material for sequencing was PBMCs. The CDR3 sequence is CASRLGLGDGRIYEQYF. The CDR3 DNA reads TGTGCCAGCAGGCTCGGGTTGGGGGACGGGAGGATCTACGAGCAGTACTTC.